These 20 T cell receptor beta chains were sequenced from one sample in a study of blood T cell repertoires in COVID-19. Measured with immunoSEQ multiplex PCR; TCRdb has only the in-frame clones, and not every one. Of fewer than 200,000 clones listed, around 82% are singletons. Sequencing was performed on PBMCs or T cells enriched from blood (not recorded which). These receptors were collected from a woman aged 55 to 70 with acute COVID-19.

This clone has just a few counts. DNA for the CDR3: TGTGCCAGCAGCCTAGACGGGGCCTACAATGAGCAGTTCTTC. Its protein product is CASSLDGAYNEQFF. This sequence joins TRBV7-8 and TRBJ2-1, with D possibly TRBD2 on 5 matching bases. The V end lost 5 bases, the J end lost 2 bases, and 10 bases lay between the germline ends. Germline CDR1 reads SGHVS; CDR2 reads FQNEAQ. The CDR3 is made up of 14 amino acids.

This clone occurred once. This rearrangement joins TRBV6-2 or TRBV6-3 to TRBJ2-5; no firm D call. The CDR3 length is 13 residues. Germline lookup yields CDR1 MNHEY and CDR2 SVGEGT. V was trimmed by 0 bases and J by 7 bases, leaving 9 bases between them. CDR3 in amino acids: CASSYSVPGTQYF. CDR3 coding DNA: TGTGCCAGCAGTTACTCCGTCCCAGGGACCCAGTACTTC.

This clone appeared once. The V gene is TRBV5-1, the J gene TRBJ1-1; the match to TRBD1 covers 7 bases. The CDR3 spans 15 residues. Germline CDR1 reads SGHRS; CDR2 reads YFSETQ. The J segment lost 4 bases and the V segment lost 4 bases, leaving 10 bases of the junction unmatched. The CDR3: CASSPPQQGSTEAFF. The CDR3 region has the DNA TGCGCCAGCAGCCCCCCGCAACAGGGGAGCACTGAAGCTTTCTTT.

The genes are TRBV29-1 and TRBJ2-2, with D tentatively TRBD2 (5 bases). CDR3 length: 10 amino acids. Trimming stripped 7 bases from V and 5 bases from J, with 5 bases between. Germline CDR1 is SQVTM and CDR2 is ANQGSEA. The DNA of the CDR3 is TGCAGCGGCGGGACCGGGGAGCTGTTTTTT. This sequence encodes CSGGTGELFF.

The CDR3 coding sequence is TGCGCCAGCAGTGAAGGACTAGCGAACCTCTACGAGCAGTACTTC. This translates into CASSEGLANLYEQYF. The rearrangement joins TRBV10-1 to TRBJ2-7, with TRBD2 identical over 9 bases. CDR3 length: 15 residues. In germline, CDR1 is WNHNN, CDR2 SYGVQD (reference sequence). V was pared by 3 bases and J by 3 bases, with 6 bases of the junction left unmatched.

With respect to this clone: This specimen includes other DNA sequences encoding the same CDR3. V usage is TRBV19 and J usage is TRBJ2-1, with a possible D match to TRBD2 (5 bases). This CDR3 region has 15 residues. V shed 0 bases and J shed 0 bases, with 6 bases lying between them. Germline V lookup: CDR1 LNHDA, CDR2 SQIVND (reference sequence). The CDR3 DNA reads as TGTGCCAGTAGTATAGAAGGGAGCTCCTACAATGAGCAGTTCTTC. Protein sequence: CASSIEGSSYNEQFF.

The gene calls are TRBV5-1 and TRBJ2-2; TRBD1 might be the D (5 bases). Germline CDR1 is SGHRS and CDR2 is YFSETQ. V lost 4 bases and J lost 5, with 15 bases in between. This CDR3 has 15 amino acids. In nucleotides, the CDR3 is TGCGCCAGCAGCGTCTTAGGGGTGATAACCGGGGAGCTGTTTTTT. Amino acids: CASSVLGVITGELFF.

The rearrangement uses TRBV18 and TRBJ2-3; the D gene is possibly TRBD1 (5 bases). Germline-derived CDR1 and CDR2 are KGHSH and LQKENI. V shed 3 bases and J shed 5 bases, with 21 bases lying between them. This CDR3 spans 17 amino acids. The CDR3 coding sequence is TGTGCCAGCTCACCCCTAGGGGCACCCCTGGGGCGAGATACGCAGTATTTT. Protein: CASSPLGAPLGRDTQYF.

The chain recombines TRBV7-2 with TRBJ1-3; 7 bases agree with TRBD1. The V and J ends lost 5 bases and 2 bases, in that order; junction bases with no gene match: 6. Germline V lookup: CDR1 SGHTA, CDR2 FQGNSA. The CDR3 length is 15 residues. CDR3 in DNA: TGTGCCAGCAGCCTACCCCAGGGGGCTGGAAACACCATATATTTT. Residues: CASSLPQGAGNTIYF.

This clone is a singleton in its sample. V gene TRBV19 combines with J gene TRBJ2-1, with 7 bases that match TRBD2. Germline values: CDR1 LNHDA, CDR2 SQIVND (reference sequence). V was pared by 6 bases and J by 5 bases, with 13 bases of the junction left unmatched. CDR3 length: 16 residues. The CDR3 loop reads CASRTGKRLADNEQFF. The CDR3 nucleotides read TGTGCCAGTAGAACCGGAAAGAGACTAGCAGACAATGAGCAGTTCTTC.

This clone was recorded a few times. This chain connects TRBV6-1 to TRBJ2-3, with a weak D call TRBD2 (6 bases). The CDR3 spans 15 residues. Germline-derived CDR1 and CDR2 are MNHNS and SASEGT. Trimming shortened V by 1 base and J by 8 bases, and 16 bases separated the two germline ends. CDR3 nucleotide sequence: TGTGCCAGCAGTGAAGACGCCGGTGGGGGAGGTACGCAGTATTTT. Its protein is CASSEDAGGGGTQYF.

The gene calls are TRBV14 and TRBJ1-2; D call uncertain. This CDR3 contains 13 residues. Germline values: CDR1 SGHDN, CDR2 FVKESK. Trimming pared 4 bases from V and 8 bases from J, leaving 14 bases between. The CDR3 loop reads CASSPSGPLGYTF. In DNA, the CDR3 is TGTGCCAGCAGCCCTTCCGGTCCCCTCGGCTACACCTTC.

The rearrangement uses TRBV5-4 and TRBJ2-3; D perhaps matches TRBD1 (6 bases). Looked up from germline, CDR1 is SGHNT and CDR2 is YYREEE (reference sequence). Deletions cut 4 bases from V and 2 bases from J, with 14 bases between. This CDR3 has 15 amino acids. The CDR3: CASSPGTFDTDTQYF. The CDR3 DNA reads TGTGCCAGCAGCCCCGGGACATTCGACACAGATACGCAGTATTTT.

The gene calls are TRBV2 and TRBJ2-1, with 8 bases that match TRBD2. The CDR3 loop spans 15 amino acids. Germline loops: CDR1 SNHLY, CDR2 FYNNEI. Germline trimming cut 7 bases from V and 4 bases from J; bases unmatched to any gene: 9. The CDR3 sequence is CASTGRAERYNEQFF. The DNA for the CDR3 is TGTGCCAGCACCGGGAGGGCTGAGCGGTACAATGAGCAGTTCTTC.

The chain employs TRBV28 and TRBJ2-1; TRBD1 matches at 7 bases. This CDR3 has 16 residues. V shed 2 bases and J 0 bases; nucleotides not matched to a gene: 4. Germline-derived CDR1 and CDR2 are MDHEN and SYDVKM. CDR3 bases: TGTGCCAGCAGTTTAGTGACAGGGAGCTCCTACAATGAGCAGTTCTTC. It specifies CASSLVTGSSYNEQFF.

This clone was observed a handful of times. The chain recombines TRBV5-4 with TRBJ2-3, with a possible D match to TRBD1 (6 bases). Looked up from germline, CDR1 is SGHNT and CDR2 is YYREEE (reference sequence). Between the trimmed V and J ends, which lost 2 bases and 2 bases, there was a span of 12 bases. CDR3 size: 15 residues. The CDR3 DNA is TGTGCCAGCAGCTTCGACAGGCTCGACACAGATACGCAGTATTTT. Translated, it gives CASSFDRLDTDTQYF.

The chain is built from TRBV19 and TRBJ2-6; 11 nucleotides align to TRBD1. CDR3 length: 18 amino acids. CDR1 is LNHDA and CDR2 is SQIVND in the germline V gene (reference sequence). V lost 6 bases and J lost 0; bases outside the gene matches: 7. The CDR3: CASSPTGQGDSGANVLTF. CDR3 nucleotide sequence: TGTGCCAGTAGCCCAACGGGACAGGGGGACTCTGGGGCCAACGTCCTGACTTTC.

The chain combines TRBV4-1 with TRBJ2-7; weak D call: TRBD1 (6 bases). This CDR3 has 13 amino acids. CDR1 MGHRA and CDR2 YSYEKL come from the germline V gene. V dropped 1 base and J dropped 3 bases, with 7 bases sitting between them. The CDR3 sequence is CASSQGGHYEQYF. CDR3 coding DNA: TGCGCCAGCAGCCAAGGGGGACACTACGAGCAGTACTTC.

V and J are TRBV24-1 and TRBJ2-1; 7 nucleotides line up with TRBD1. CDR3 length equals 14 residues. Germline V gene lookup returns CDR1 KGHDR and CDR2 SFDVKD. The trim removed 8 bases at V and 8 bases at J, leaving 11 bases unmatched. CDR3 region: CATNTRDRGDEQFF. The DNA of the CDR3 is TGTGCCACCAATACCCGGGACAGAGGCGATGAGCAGTTCTTC.

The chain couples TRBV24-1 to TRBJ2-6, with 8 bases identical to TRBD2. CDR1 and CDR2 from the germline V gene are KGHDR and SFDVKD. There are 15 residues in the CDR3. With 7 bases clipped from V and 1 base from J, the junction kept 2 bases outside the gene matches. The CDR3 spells CATSAGGSGANVLTF. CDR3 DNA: TGTGCCACCAGCGCGGGGGGATCTGGGGCCAACGTCCTGACTTTC.